The rows below give T cell receptor beta chains drawn from one sample of a study of early T cells in non-severe SARS-CoV-2 infection. TCRdb called the 5' RACE reads again in MiXCR, with one record for every CDR3 protein. The table includes over 70,000 distinct CDR3 sequences, 14% detected once. The source was whole blood, collected at baseline. These receptor sequences come from an adult who was a healthcare worker with PCR-confirmed SARS-CoV-2 infection or an uninfected control (not recorded which). Both conserved end residues are part of each CDR3. The D gene is left open where the match is weak. Clone size is given for some rows only: seen once, a few or many times, or a class if the clone is expanded.

NA | NA | TRBJ2-3 | TRBV29-1 | CSVEAATDTQYF | TGCAGCGTTGAAGCCGCCACAGATACGCAGTATTTT
NA | NA | TRBJ2-3 | TRBV28 | CASSGSGAATDTQYF | TGTGCCAGCAGTGGGAGCGGTGCTGCCACAGATACGCAGTATTTT
NA | NA | TRBJ1-3 | TRBV19 | CASSLRDTDSGNTIYF | TGTGCCAGTAGTCTCCGGGACACCGACTCTGGAAACACCATATATTTT
NA | few | TRBJ1-4 | TRBV3-1 | CASSSRREKLFF | TGTGCCAGCAGCTCCAGGAGGGAAAAACTGTTTTTT
NA | NA | TRBJ2-1 | TRBV6-1 | CASSVNPWLSNEQFF | TGTGCCAGCAGTGTTAACCCCTGGCTATCCAATGAGCAGTTCTTC
TRBD1 | many | TRBJ2-3 | TRBV30 | CAWKRPGQGRTDTQYF | TGTGCCTGGAAGAGGCCGGGACAGGGAAGAACAGATACGCAGTATTTT
TRBD2 | few | TRBJ2-7 | TRBV7-9 | CASSFLLAGDNEQYF | TGTGCCAGCAGCTTCCTTCTAGCGGGAGACAACGAGCAGTACTTC
NA | many | TRBJ2-1 | TRBV6-6 | CASSPGLEQFF | TGTGCCAGCAGTCCCGGACTTGAGCAGTTCTTC
NA | NA | TRBJ2-3 | TRBV5-1 | CASSFEGEDTQYF | TGCGCCAGCAGCTTTGAGGGGGAGGATACGCAGTATTTT
TRBD1 | NA | TRBJ2-3 | TRBV2 | CASKGQGARTDTQYF | TGTGCCAGCAAAGGGCAGGGGGCGAGGACAGATACGCAGTATTTT
NA | many | TRBJ2-7 | TRBV6-5 | CASSYSWQGITPGEQYF | TGTGCCAGCAGTTACTCATGGCAGGGTATAACCCCAGGCGAGCAGTACTTC
NA | medium-sized | TRBJ1-5 | TRBV7-9 | CASSSTAAGDRPQHF | TGTGCCAGCAGCTCCACCGCCGCAGGGGACCGGCCCCAGCATTTT
NA | NA | TRBJ2-3 | TRBV28 | CASSSGGRTDTQYF | TGTGCCAGCAGTTCCGGTGGGAGAACAGATACGCAGTATTTT
NA | NA | TRBJ2-5 | TRBV7-3 | CASISLPGPQETQYF | TGTGCCAGCATCTCCCTACCGGGACCACAAGAGACCCAGTACTTC
TRBD1 | few | TRBJ2-7 | TRBV7-6 | CASSSGGSYEQYF | TGTGCCAGCAGCTCAGGGGGCTCCTACGAGCAGTACTTC
NA | few | TRBJ1-2 | TRBV2 | CASSETREGGYTF | TGTGCCAGCAGTGAAACCAGGGAGGGTGGCTACACCTTC
NA | NA | TRBJ2-1 | TRBV2 | CASSPQTAYNEQFF | TGTGCCAGCAGCCCGCAGACGGCCTACAATGAGCAGTTCTTC
NA | NA | TRBJ2-1 | TRBV28 | CASNPHSYNEQFF | TGTGCCAGCAACCCACACTCCTACAATGAGCAGTTCTTC
NA | NA | TRBJ2-5 | TRBV6-5 | CASRPQVRETQYF | TGTGCCAGCCGACCTCAGGTGCGGGAGACCCAGTACTTC
NA | many | TRBJ2-7 | TRBV29-1 | CSVLLGGAWAPYEQYF | TGCAGCGTCCTCCTGGGGGGGGCTTGGGCCCCCTACGAGCAGTACTTC
NA | few | TRBJ2-3 | TRBV12-3/TRBV12-4 | CASSLRASTDTQYF | TGTGCCAGCAGTTTGAGGGCTAGCACAGATACGCAGTATTTT
NA | few | TRBJ2-3 | TRBV18 | CASRRAQTGPKATQYF | TGTGCCAGCCGCCGGGCCCAAACGGGCCCCAAGGCGACGCAGTATTTT
NA | few | TRBJ2-2 | TRBV30 | CAWTGYTGELFF | TGTGCCTGGACAGGGTACACCGGGGAGCTGTTTTTT
NA | many | TRBJ2-7 | TRBV7-6 | CASSLGGYYEQYF | TGTGCCAGCAGCTTAGGGGGCTACTACGAGCAGTACTTC
NA | NA | TRBJ2-5 | TRBV20-1 | CSARDSGVYQETQYF | TGCAGTGCTAGAGATTCAGGGGTTTACCAAGAGACCCAGTACTTC
NA | few | TRBJ2-1 | TRBV27 | CASSSLSSYNEQFF | TGTGCCAGCAGTTCACTAAGCTCCTACAATGAGCAGTTCTTC